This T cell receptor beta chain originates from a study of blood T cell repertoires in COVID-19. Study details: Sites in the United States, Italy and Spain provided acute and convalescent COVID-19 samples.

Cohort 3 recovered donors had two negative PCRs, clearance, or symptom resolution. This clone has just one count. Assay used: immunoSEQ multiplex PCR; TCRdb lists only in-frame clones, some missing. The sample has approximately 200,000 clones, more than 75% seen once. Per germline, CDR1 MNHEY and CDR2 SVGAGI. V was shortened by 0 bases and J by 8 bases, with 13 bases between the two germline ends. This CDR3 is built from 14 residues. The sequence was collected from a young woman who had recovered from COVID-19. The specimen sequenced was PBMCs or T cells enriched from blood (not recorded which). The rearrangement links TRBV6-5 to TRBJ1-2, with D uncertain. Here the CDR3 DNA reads TGTGCCAGCAGTTACTCGTCACTGACGCGGGGCTACACCTTC. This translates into CASSYSSLTRGYTF.